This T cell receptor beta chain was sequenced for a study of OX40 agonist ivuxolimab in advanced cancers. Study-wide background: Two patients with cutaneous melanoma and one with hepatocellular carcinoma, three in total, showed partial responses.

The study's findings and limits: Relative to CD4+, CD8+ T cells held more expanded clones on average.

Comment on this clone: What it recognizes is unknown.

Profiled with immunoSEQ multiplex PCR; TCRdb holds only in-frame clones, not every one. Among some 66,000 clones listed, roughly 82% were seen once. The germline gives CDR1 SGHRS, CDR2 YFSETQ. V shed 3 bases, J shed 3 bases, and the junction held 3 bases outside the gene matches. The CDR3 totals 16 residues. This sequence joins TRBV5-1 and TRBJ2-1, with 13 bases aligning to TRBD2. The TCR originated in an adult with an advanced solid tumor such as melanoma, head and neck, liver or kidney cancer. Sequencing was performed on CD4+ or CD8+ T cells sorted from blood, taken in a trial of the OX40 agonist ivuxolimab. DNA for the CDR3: TGCGCCAGCAGCTCCGGGACTAGCGGGGACTACAATGAGCAGTTCTTC. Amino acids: CASSSGTSGDYNEQFF.